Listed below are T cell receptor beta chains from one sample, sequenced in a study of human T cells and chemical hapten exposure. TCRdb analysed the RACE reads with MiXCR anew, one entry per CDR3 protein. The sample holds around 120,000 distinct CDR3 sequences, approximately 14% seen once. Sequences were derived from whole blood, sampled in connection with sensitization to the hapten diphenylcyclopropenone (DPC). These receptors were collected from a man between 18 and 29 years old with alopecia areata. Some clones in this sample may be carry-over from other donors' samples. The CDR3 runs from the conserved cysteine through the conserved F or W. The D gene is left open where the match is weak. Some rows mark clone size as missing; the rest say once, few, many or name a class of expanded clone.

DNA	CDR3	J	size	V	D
TGTGCCAGCAGCTCCCCCGAATACAATGAGCAGTTCTTC	CASSSPEYNEQFF	TRBJ2-1	NA	TRBV3-1	NA
TGTGCCAGTAGTTCTCGACAGGGTGGGCACTATGGCTACACCTTC	CASSSRQGGHYGYTF	TRBJ1-2	NA	TRBV19	TRBD1
TGCGCCAGCAGCCTGGCCCCTAGGGACCCCCGCGAGTATGGCTACACCTTC	CASSLAPRDPREYGYTF	TRBJ1-2	NA	TRBV4-1	NA
TGCGCCAGCAGGTTCCGGGACTCCTACGAGCAGTACTTC	CASRFRDSYEQYF	TRBJ2-7	few	TRBV10-2	NA
TGTGCCAGCAGCCAAGAATGGATGACAGGGGGCGCCGCGGATACGCAGTATTTT	CASSQEWMTGGAADTQYF	TRBJ2-3	few	TRBV14	TRBD1
TGCAGTGCTAGACGGTCTAGGGACAGCTATAGCAATCAGCCCCAGCATTTT	CSARRSRDSYSNQPQHF	TRBJ1-5	few	TRBV20-1	TRBD1
TGCGCCAGCAGCCTGGTGGGGACACAAGGCTCTGGGGCCAACGTCCTGACTTTC	CASSLVGTQGSGANVLTF	TRBJ2-6	NA	TRBV5-1	NA
TGTGCCAGCAGGTATCCGGGGTCTTCCGTTGAGACTGAAGCTTTCTTT	CASRYPGSSVETEAFF	TRBJ1-1	NA	TRBV6-2/TRBV6-3	NA
TGTGCCAGCAGACTAAGCGGGTCCTGGATAGCTTTCTTT	CASRLSGSWIAFF	TRBJ1-1	NA	TRBV28	NA
TGTGCCAGCAGTACAGGACATTACGCAGATACGCAGTATTTT	CASSTGHYADTQYF	TRBJ2-3	few	TRBV6-2/TRBV6-3	NA
TGTGCCAGCAGCTACCACGGGACAGGGAAGGGAGGCTACACCTTC	CASSYHGTGKGGYTF	TRBJ1-2	NA	TRBV7-3	TRBD1
TGCAGTGCTCCGCTAGCGGGGGGGCGTGAGCAGTTCTTC	CSAPLAGGREQFF	TRBJ2-1	NA	TRBV20-1	TRBD2
TGCAGTGCCACCAGAACTAGCAATCAGCCCCAGCATTTT	CSATRTSNQPQHF	TRBJ1-5	few	TRBV20-1	NA
TGTGCCAGCAGTGTGAGGGGGCGCACCGGGGAGCTGTTTTTT	CASSVRGRTGELFF	TRBJ2-2	few	TRBV6-1	TRBD1
TGCAGCGTAAGACAGGTCCGAGGGAACATTCAGTACTTC	CSVRQVRGNIQYF	TRBJ2-4	many	TRBV29-1	NA
TGTGCCAGCACCGGACTTTTCAATGAGCAGTTCTTC	CASTGLFNEQFF	TRBJ2-1	NA	TRBV12-3/TRBV12-4	NA
TGCGCCAGCAGCCAAGAACCTAGCTGGGGGACAGATACGCAGTATTTT	CASSQEPSWGTDTQYF	TRBJ2-3	NA	TRBV4-3	NA
TGCAGCGTTGAAGACGTCGGGACAGGGGTGAACAATGAGCAGTTCTTC	CSVEDVGTGVNNEQFF	TRBJ2-1	few	TRBV29-1	TRBD1
TGTGCCAGCACCGGGACTAGCGGGGGATACGAGCAGTACTTC	CASTGTSGGYEQYF	TRBJ2-7	many	TRBV6-2/TRBV6-3	TRBD2
TGTGCTAGGAGGGGGAGGCAAAGCAAGCAGTACTTC	CARRGRQSKQYF	TRBJ2-7	few	TRBV12-5	NA
TGTGCCAGTAGTATAGGCGGTACCACAGATACGCAGTATTTT	CASSIGGTTDTQYF	TRBJ2-3	NA	TRBV19	NA
TGTGCCAGCAGCCGTTTGCGATACAATGAGCAGTTCTTC	CASSRLRYNEQFF	TRBJ2-1	few	TRBV7-9	NA
TGTGCCATCAGTGAAGGACTAGCGGGATCCACAGATACGCAGTATTTT	CAISEGLAGSTDTQYF	TRBJ2-3	few	TRBV10-3	TRBD2
TGTGCCAGCAGCTGGGACAGGGTAGGAGAGACCCAGTACTTC	CASSWDRVGETQYF	TRBJ2-5	NA	TRBV5-6	TRBD1
TGCAGTGCCCAGGGCTTCTATGGCTACACCTTC	CSAQGFYGYTF	TRBJ1-2	NA	TRBV20-1	NA
TGTGCCAGCAGTTTAGGTGGTGGGGCCAACGTCCTGACTTTC	CASSLGGGANVLTF	TRBJ2-6	few	TRBV28	NA
TGTGCCAGCACCATAGACAGCCAGAACTATGGCTACACCTTC	CASTIDSQNYGYTF	TRBJ1-2	few	TRBV6-5	NA
TGTGCCAGCAGCTTCTGGGGGGGCAACGAGCAGTACTTC	CASSFWGGNEQYF	TRBJ2-7	NA	TRBV3-1	NA
TGTGCCAGCAGCCCAATCCGGGACTACGGTGAGACCCAGTACTTC	CASSPIRDYGETQYF	TRBJ2-5	NA	TRBV3-1	TRBD2
TGTGCCAGCAGCTCCGATCAGAACACCGGGGAGCTGTTTTTT	CASSSDQNTGELFF	TRBJ2-2	many	TRBV6-2/TRBV6-3	NA
TGTGCCAGCAGTCGTCCGGGACTAGCAGAGCAGTTCTTC	CASSRPGLAEQFF	TRBJ2-1	few	TRBV27	TRBD2
TGCAGTGCTAGAGCGAACAGGGGGATCACAGATACGCAGTATTTT	CSARANRGITDTQYF	TRBJ2-3	NA	TRBV20-1	TRBD1
TGTGCCAGCAGCTTTACAGGGGGCCGGGAAGCTTTCTTT	CASSFTGGREAFF	TRBJ1-1	NA	TRBV5-6	TRBD1
TGTGCCAGTAGTATAGGCCCTCTCCGCGAGCAGTACTTC	CASSIGPLREQYF	TRBJ2-7	NA	TRBV19	NA
TGCAGCGTAGGACAGGGGAACTCCGGGGAGCTGTTTTTT	CSVGQGNSGELFF	TRBJ2-2	NA	TRBV29-1	TRBD1
TGTGCCAGCAGCTTAATGGCAGGGGTCCTGGGTAGGGCTGAAGCTTTCTTT	CASSLMAGVLGRAEAFF	TRBJ1-1	NA	TRBV7-9	NA
TGTGCCATCAGCATGACTCAGGGGGTACCGACTTATGGCTACACCTTC	CAISMTQGVPTYGYTF	TRBJ1-2	NA	TRBV10-3	TRBD1